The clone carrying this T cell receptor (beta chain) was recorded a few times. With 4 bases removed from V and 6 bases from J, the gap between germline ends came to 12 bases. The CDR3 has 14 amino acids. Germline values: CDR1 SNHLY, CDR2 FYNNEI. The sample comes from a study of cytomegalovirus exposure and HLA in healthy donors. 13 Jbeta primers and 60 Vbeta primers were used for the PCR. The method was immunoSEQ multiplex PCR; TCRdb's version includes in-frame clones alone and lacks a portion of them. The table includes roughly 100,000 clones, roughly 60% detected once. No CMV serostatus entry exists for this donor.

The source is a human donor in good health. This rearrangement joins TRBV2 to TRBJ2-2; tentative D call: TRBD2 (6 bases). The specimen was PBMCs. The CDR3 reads CASSGLEVAGELFF. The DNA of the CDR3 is TGTGCCAGCAGTGGACTAGAGGTGGCCGGGGAGCTGTTTTTT.